The 15 T cell receptor beta chains below all came from one sample that was sequenced in a study of blood T cell repertoires in COVID-19. Here immunoSEQ multiplex PCR was the method, and the copy in TCRdb shows in-frame clones only, minus some. This table holds about 120,000 clones, approximately 90% found once. Source material: peripheral blood. Receptors were obtained from a human donor with active COVID-19. The donor label of this sample is uncertain.

The chain uses TRBV5-5 and TRBJ1-2, with 7 nucleotides matching TRBD1. With 0 bases clipped from V and 4 bases from J, the junction kept 3 bases outside the gene matches. CDR1 is SGHKS and CDR2 is YYEKEE in the germline V gene (reference sequence). The CDR3 contains 14 residues. The CDR3 sequence: CASSLDDRAYGYTF. The DNA for the CDR3 is TGTGCCAGCAGCTTGGACGACAGGGCCTATGGCTACACCTTC.

To note about this clone: The junction departs from germline at one end; a sequencing error may be responsible. The V and J genes are TRBV7-7 and TRBJ2-3; 12 bases align to TRBD2. Germline CDR1 and CDR2: SSHAT and FNYEAQ (reference sequence). The CDR3 covers 14 residues. The CDR3 spells CASSLGLAGDTQYF. The CDR3 DNA follows: TGTGCTAGCAGCCTCGGACTAGCGGGGGATACGCAGTATTTT.

This clone was detected only once. This chain connects TRBV10-3 to TRBJ2-7; D perhaps matches TRBD2 (5 bases). The CDR3 length is 14 residues. Trimming cost V 6 bases and J 0 bases, with 12 bases left between them. Germline lookup yields CDR1 ENHRY and CDR2 SYGVKD. The CDR3 protein is CAIRAARTSYEQYF. As DNA, the CDR3 is TGTGCCATCAGAGCGGCCAGGACCTCCTACGAGCAGTACTTC.

This rearrangement joins TRBV11-2 to TRBJ2-3, with D possibly matching TRBD2 (6 bases). V was trimmed by 1 base and J by 1 base, leaving 18 bases between them. There are 18 residues in the CDR3. CDR1 SGHAT and CDR2 FQNNGV come from the germline V gene. The CDR3 DNA reads TGTGCCAGCAGCTTAGGACTTAGCGGCCCGAGAGGCACAGATACGCAGTATTTT. This encodes CASSLGLSGPRGTDTQYF.

This clone was observed once. This chain connects TRBV27 to TRBJ1-4, with TRBD1 matching 8 bases. The CDR3 is 16 amino acids. The germline gives CDR1 MNHEY, CDR2 SMNVEV (reference sequence). J gave up 10 bases and V 5 bases, and 15 bases lay outside the gene matches. The CDR3 DNA sequence: TGTGCCAGCAGTCCCCTTTTGGGGACAGGTCCCGGAAAACTGTTTTTT. This gives the protein CASSPLLGTGPGKLFF.

This sequence joins TRBV7-2 and TRBJ2-7; 7 positions agree with TRBD1. The V gene's germline CDR1 is SGHTA and CDR2 FQGNSA. Unmatched junction bases numbered 7, after V lost 5 bases and J lost 3 bases. CDR3 length: 14 amino acids. CDR3 sequence reads: CASSPTGNIYEQYF. CDR3 nucleotide sequence: TGTGCCAGCAGCCCGACAGGGAATATCTACGAGCAGTACTTC. The variable domain in full, completed from reference TRBV7-2 and TRBJ2-7, reads GAGVSQSPSNKVTEKGKDVELRCDPISGHTALYWYRQSLGQGLEFLIYFQGNSAPDKSGLPSDRFSAERTGGSVSTLTIQRTQQEDSAVYLCASSPTGNIYEQYFGPGTRLTVT.

V is TRBV5-6 and J is TRBJ1-3; 12 bases fit TRBD1. CDR1 SGHDT and CDR2 YYEEEE come from the germline V gene. V shed 2 bases, J shed 7 bases, and the junction held 7 bases outside the gene matches. The CDR3 has 16 amino acids. The CDR3 region has the DNA TGTGCCAGCAGCTTAAGCCCGGGACAGGGGGCGAACACCATATATTTT. It encodes CASSLSPGQGANTIYF.

The gene calls are TRBV19 and TRBJ1-6; possibly TRBD1 for D (5 bases). Germline loops: CDR1 LNHDA, CDR2 SQIVND (reference sequence). CDR3 length: 16 amino acids. V shed 6 bases and J shed 8 bases, with 20 bases lying between them. The CDR3 DNA sequence: TGTGCCAGTAGGACAAATGCGGGGGGGAGATATTCACCCCTCCACTTT. Amino acids: CASRTNAGGRYSPLHF.

This chain uses TRBV4-2 with TRBJ2-5, with 11 bases that match TRBD2. Germline assignment: CDR1 LGHNA and CDR2 YNFKEQ. V shed 3 bases, J shed 7 bases, and the junction held 13 bases outside the gene matches. This CDR3 is 17 amino acids long. CDR3 in DNA: TGTGCCAGCAGCCACACCGGGACTAGCGGCCCGGAGGGGACCCAGTACTTC. This sequence encodes CASSHTGTSGPEGTQYF.

The genes are TRBV5-1 and TRBJ2-3, with TRBD2 identical over 7 bases. Germline V gene lookup returns CDR1 SGHRS and CDR2 YFSETQ. V trimming: 3 bases; J trimming: 5 bases; junction bases outside the gene matches: 3. This CDR3 is built from 13 residues. The CDR3 nucleotides read TGCGCCAGCAGCTCCGGGACTATAGATACGCAGTATTTT. Protein sequence: CASSSGTIDTQYF.

The chain uses TRBV7-2 and TRBJ1-2; TRBD1 matches 10 bases. Losses at the gene ends were 5 bases for V and 4 bases for J; bases not matched to a gene: 10. The germline CDR1 and CDR2 sequences are SGHTA and FQGNSA. The CDR3 consists of 16 residues. The CDR3 loop is CASSPDRGLRFYGYTF. For the CDR3, the DNA is TGTGCCAGCAGCCCAGACAGGGGGCTAAGGTTCTATGGCTACACCTTC.

This clone was observed a handful of times. The V and J genes are TRBV6-5 and TRBJ1-1, with D tentatively TRBD1 (6 bases). This CDR3 has 12 amino acids. Germline CDR1 MNHEY, CDR2 SVGAGI. Trimming took 8 bases from V and 1 from J, leaving 8 bases between them. CDR3 sequence: CASGQTNTEAFF. The CDR3 DNA sequence: TGTGCCAGCGGACAGACGAACACTGAAGCTTTCTTT.

The chain joins TRBV13 to TRBJ2-7, with TRBD1 matching 8 bases. In germline, CDR1 is PRHDT, CDR2 FYEKMQ (reference sequence). Unmatched junction bases numbered 5, after V lost 1 base and J lost 3 bases. The CDR3 totals 15 residues. CDR3 in DNA: TGTGCCAGCAGCTTAGTCGACAGGGGAGACTACGAGCAGTACTTC. Translated, it gives CASSLVDRGDYEQYF.

The CDR3 bases are TGTGCCAGCAGCGTAGGTTCTAGCGTAGGTGCAGATACGCAGTATTTT. Amino acid sequence: CASSVGSSVGADTQYF. The genes are TRBV9 and TRBJ2-3, with a possible D match to TRBD2 (6 bases). Germline CDR1 reads SGDLS; CDR2 reads YYNGEE. CDR3 length equals 16 residues. V lost 0 bases to trimming and J lost 4 bases, with 15 bases between them.

The rearrangement links TRBV5-4 to TRBJ2-5; 7 nucleotides line up with TRBD1. Trimming at V came to 0 bases and at J to 5 bases, leaving 7 bases not matched to a gene. Germline assignment: CDR1 SGHNT and CDR2 YYREEE (reference sequence). The length of the CDR3 is 15 residues. The CDR3 loop is CASSLVGQAGETQYF. DNA for the CDR3: TGTGCCAGCAGCTTGGTCGGACAGGCTGGGGAGACCCAGTACTTC.